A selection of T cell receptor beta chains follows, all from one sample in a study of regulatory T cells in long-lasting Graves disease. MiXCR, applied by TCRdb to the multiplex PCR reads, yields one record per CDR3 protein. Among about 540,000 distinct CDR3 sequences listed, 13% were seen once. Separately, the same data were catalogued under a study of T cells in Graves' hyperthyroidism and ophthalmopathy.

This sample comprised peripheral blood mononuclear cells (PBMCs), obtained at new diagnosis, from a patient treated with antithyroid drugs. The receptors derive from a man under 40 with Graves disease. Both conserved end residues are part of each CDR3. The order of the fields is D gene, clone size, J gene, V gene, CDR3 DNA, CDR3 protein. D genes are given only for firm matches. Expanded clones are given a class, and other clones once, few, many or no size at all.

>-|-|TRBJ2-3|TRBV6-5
TGTGCCAGCAGTTACTCGACTAACACAGATACGCAGTATTTT
CASSYSTNTDTQYF
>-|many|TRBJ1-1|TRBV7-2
TGTGCCAGCAGCTTAGTTAGTACAGGCACCGAAGCTTTCTTT
CASSLVSTGTEAFF
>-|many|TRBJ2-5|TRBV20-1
TGCAGTGCTAACCCGATGGAACCACGAGAGACCCAGTACTTC
CSANPMEPRETQYF
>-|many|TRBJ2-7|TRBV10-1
TGCGCCAGCAGCCCACCCCGGCGGTCCTTAACCTACGAGCAGTACTTC
CASSPPRRSLTYEQYF
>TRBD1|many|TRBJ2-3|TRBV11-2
TGTGCCAGCAGCAGCCGACAGGGTATAGATACGCAGTATTTT
CASSSRQGIDTQYF
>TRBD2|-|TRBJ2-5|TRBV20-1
TGCAGTGCGCCGAATCGGGGTAGCGGGAGAGAGACCCAGTACTTC
CSAPNRGSGRETQYF
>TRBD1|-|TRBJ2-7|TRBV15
TGTGCCACCAGCTCAAGAAGGTATGGGGACAGACGCTACGAGCAGTACTTC
CATSSRRYGDRRYEQYF
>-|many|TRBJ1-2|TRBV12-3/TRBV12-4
TGTGCCAGCAGTTTGGGTATTGACTATGGCTACACCTTC
CASSLGIDYGYTF
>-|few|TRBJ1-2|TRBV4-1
TGCGCCAGCAGGGATTTAGGCCGCTCTAACTATGGCTACACCTTC
CASRDLGRSNYGYTF
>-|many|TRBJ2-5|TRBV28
TGTGCCAGCAGTCCACAGGAAGAGACCCAGTACTTC
CASSPQEETQYF
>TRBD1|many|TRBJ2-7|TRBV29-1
TGCAGCGTTGAATTCTGGCGACAGGGCTCCTACGAGCAGTACTTC
CSVEFWRQGSYEQYF
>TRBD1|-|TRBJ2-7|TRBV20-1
TGCAGTGTTCTCCACAGGGGATCCTACGAGCAGTACTTC
CSVLHRGSYEQYF
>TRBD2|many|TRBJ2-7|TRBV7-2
TGTGCCAGCAGCTTAGATGGCGGGAGGGCGGGCGAGCAGTACTTC
CASSLDGGRAGEQYF
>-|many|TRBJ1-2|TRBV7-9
TGTGCCAGCAGCTTAAACAGGGAGGGTGGCTACACCTTC
CASSLNREGGYTF
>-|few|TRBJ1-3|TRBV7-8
TGTGCCAGCAGCTTAGCGCGTTTGGGGGACTCTGGAAACACCATATATTTT
CASSLARLGDSGNTIYF
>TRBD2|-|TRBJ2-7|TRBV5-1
TGCGCCAGCAGCTTCGGGGTGGGAGGGCCGGGGGAGCAGTACTTC
CASSFGVGGPGEQYF
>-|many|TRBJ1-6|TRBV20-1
TGCAGTGCCAACGGGGACGATAATTCACCCCTCCACTTT
CSANGDDNSPLHF
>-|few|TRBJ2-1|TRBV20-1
TGCAGTGCTAGGGACACTTTCAATGAGCAGTTCTTC
CSARDTFNEQFF
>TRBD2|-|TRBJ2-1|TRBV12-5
TGTGCTAGTCGATCAGCGGGACTTTACAATGAGCAGTTCTTC
CASRSAGLYNEQFF
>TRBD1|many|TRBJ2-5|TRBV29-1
TGCAGCGTTGAGGAAGGGGGCAGGGAGACCCAGTACTTC
CSVEEGGRETQYF
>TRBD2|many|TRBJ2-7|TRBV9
TGTGCCAGCAGCGTGGGTAGCGGGAGTGGTCCCTACGAGCAGTACTTC
CASSVGSGSGPYEQYF
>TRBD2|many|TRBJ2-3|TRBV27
TGTGCCAGCAGTACCCGACGAGCGGGGCGCACAGATACGCAGTATTTT
CASSTRRAGRTDTQYF
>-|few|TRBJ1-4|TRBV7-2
TGTGCCAGCAGCAATTCACTGAGAGCTAATGAAAAACTGTTTTTT
CASSNSLRANEKLFF
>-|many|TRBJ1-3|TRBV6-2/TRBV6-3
TGTGCCAGCAGTTTCGATCGCTCTGGAAACACCATATATTTT
CASSFDRSGNTIYF
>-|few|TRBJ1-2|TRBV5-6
TGTGCCAGCAGTAGAAAAACCGGATTGGGGTCCTATGGCTACACCTTC
CASSRKTGLGSYGYTF
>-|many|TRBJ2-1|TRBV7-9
TGTGCCAGCAGCTTAACGGCGGGGAACAATGAGCAGTTCTTC
CASSLTAGNNEQFF
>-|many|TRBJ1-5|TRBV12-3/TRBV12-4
TGTGCCAGCAGTTCACTCCCCGACAGCTTACACAATCAGCCCCAGCATTTT
CASSSLPDSLHNQPQHF
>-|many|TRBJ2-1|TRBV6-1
TGTGCCAGCAGACACGGAGGAGGATCCTACAATGAGCAGTTCTTC
CASRHGGGSYNEQFF
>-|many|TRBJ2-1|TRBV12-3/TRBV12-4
TGTGCCAGCAGCACCTGGAGGGCCTACAATGAGCAGTTCTTC
CASSTWRAYNEQFF
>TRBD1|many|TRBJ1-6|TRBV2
TGTGCCAGCTCTCCCGGGACAGGGCGTTCACCCCTCCACTTT
CASSPGTGRSPLHF
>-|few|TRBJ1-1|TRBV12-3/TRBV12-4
TGTGCCTCTCGAGGGGCTGGCACTGAAGCTTTCTTT
CASRGAGTEAFF
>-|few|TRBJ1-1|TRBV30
TGTGCCTGGAGTGTAGAGGGTACGTACGCTTTCTTT
CAWSVEGTYAFF
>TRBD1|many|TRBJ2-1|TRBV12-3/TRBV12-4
TGTGCCAGCAGACCGCAAGGGGGCTCCAATGAGCAGTTCTTC
CASRPQGGSNEQFF
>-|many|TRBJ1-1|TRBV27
TGTGCCAGCAGTTTAATGGGGGGCTCCGATGAAGCTTTCTTT
CASSLMGGSDEAFF
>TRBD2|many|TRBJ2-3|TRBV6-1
TGTGCCAGCAGTGGGGGACTAGCGGAAAGCACAGATACGCAGTATTTT
CASSGGLAESTDTQYF
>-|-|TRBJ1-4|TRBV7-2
TGTGCCAGCAGCCGGAGGGAGGGTGAAAAACTGTTTTTT
CASSRREGEKLFF
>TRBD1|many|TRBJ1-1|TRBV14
TGTGCCAGCCGCACTCAGGGGGGCACTGAAGCTTTCTTT
CASRTQGGTEAFF
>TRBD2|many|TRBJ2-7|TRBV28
TGTGCCAGCAGTTTAGAACGGACTAGAAACATCCACGAGCAGTACTTC
CASSLERTRNIHEQYF
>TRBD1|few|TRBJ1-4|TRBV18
TGTGCCAGCTCATTTACAGGGGGCGCTGAAAAACTGTTTTTT
CASSFTGGAEKLFF